What follows describes a single T cell receptor (beta chain). Its antigen is currently unknown. Germline V gene sequence: CDR1 MGHRA, CDR2 YSYEKL. The CDR3 covers 14 residues. The data are from a study of CXCR3-negative and CXCR3-positive naive CD8 T cells. For the study at large: Overall TRB read output was around 140 million, and each library contained about 1.5 +/- 0.3 million reads.

The study made its TRB cDNA libraries by 5' RACE, adding UMI labels. From the 5' RACE reads, TCRdb lists one entry per CDR3 protein and no DNA. The sample table sets out approximately 100,000 distinct CDR3 sequences. Findings and caveats of the study: After cryopreservation, CXCR3 expression dropped partially; most assays used fresh PBMCs. The TRB CDR3s that CXCR3-positive naive cells carried were more hydrophobic than those of CXCR3-negative naive cells.

The specimen sequenced was naive CXCR3+ CD8+ T cells from blood. Regarding subset: CD45RO-CCR7+CD27+CD95- naive CD8+ T cells expressing CXCR3 (TNR3+). This TCR derives from a human donor in good health. Some clones in this sample may be carry-over from other donors' samples. This chain connects TRBV4-1 to TRBJ2-2; the TCRdb call, TRBD2, lacks DNA for checking. The CDR3 reads CASSQTGGPGELFF.